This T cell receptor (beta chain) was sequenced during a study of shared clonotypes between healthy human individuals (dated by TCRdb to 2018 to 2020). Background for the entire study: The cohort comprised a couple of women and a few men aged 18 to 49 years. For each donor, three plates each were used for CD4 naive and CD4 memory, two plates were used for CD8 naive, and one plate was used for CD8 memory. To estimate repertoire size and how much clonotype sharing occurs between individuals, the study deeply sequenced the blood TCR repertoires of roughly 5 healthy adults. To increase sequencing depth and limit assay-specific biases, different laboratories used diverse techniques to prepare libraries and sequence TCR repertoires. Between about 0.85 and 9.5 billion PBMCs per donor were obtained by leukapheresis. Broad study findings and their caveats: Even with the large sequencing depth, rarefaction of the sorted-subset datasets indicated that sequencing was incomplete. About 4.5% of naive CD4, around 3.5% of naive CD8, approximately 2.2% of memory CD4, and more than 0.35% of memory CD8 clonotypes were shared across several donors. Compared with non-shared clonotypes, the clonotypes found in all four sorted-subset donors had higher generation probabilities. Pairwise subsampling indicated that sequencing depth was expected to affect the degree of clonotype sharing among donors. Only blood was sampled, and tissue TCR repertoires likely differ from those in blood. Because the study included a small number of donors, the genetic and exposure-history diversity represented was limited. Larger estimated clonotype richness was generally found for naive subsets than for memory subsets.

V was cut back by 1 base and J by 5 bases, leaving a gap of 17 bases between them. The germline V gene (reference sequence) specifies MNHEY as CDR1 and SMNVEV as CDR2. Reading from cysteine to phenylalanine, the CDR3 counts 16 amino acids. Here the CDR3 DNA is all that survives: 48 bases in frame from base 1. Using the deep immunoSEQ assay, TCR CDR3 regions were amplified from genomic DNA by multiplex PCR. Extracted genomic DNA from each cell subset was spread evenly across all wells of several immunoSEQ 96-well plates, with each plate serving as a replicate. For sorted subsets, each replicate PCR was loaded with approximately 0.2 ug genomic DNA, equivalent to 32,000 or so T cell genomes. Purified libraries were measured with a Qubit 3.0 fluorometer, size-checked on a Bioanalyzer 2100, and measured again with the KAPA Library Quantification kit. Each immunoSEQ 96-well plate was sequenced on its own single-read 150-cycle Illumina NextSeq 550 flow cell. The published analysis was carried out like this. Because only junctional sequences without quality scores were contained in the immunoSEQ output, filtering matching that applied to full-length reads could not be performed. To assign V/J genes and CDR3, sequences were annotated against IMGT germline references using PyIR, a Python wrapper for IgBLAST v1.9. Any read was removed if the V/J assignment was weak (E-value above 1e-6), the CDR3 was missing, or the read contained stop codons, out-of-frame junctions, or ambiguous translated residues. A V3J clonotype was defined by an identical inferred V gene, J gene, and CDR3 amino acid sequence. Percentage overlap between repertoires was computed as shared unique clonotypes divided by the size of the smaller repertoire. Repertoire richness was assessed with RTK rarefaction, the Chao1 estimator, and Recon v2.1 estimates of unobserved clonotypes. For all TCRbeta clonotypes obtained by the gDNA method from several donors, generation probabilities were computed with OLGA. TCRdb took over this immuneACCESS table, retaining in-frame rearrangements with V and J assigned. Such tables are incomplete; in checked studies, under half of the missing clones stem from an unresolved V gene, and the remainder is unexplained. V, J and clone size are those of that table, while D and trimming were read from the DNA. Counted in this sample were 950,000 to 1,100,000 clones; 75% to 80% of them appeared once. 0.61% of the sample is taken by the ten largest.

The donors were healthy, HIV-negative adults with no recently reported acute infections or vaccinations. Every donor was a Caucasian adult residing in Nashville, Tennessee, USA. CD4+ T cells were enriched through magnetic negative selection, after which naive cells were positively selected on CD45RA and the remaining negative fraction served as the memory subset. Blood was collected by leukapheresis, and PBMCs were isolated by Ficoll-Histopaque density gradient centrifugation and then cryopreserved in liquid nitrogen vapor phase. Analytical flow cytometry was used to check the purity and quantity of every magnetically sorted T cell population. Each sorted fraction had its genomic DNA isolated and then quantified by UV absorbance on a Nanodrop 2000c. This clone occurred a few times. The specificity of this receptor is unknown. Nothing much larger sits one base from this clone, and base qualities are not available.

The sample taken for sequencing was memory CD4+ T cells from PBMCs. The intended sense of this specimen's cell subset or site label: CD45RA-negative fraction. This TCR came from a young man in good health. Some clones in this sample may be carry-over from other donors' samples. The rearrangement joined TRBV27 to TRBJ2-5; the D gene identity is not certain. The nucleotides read TGTGCCAGCAGTTTATTGGGGAATGATATTCTGGAGACCCAGTACTTC. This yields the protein CASSLLGNDILETQYF.